This T cell receptor beta chain originates from a study of CD8 T cells in ankylosing spondylitis. This CDR3 is built from 13 residues. The germline V and J ends were trimmed by 4 bases and 6 bases, with 12 bases remaining between them. Germline-derived CDR1 and CDR2 are SGHRS and YFSETQ. Libraries of TCR beta came from quantitative 5'-RACE with molecular barcodes. TCRdb used MiXCR to reprocess the 5' RACE reads, holding one entry per CDR3 protein. The sample holds hundreds of thousands of distinct CDR3 sequences, roughly 8.2% seen once. The study's findings and limits: Relatively scarce in peripheral blood, disease-linked clones were CD8+. A TCR beta motif of 7 or 8 highly homologous variants appeared characteristic of ankylosing spondylitis blood.

With regard to this clonotype: Its antigen is not identified.

Material: blood, either unsorted or a sorted T cell fraction (not recorded which). The clonotype originates from a female donor with ankylosing spondylitis or in good health (not recorded which). The rearrangement links TRBV5-1 to TRBJ2-3; no reliable D call. The DNA for the CDR3 is TGCGCCAGCAGCCCTCCTGGATTCGATACGCAGTATTTT. This encodes CASSPPGFDTQYF.